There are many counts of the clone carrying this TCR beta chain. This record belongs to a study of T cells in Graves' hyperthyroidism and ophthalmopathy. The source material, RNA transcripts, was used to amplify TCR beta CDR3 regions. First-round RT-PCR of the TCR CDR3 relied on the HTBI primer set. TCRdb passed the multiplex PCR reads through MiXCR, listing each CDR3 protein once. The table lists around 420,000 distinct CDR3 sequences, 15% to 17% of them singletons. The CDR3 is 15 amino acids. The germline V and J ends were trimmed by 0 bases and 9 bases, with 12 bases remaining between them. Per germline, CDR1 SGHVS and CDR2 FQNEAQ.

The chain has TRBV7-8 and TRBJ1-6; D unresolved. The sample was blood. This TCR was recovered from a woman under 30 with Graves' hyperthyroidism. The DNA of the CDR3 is TGTGCCAGCAGCTTAGCGCTCACCAACGGTTCACCCCTCCACTTT. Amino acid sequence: CASSLALTNGSPLHF.